This TCR beta chain was identified during a study of T-cell reconstitution after alpha-beta-depleted transplantation in children. Regarding the study as a whole: Expanded clones from the graft, numbering several hundred, reportedly supplied alpha-beta T cells about two months after transplant.

During its preparation, the TCRbeta library received unique molecular identifiers. A single record per CDR3 protein comes from TCRdb applying MiXCR to the PCR reads. The sample has about 97,000 distinct CDR3 sequences; under 7% are singletons. As concerns this clonotype: What it recognizes is unknown.

This TCR was recovered from a female patient under 10 years old who had a stem cell transplant for Fanconi anemia, so the T cells may come from the graft donor. The source material was PBMCs, mostly from graft donor cells, sampled 60 days after TCRalphabeta/CD19-depleted stem cell transplant.

The CDR3 here is CASSYSLSLAQSTDTQYF. Here the CDR3 DNA reads TGTGCCAGCAGTTACTCCCTTTCCTTGGCGCAAAGCACAGATACGCAGTATTTT. J is TRBJ2-3 and V is TRBV6-5; no firm D call. The CDR3 contains 18 residues. V lost 0 bases, J lost 0 bases, and 16 bases lay in between. Germline V CDR1 and CDR2: MNHEY, SVGAGI.